Listed below are T cell receptor beta chains from one sample, sequenced in a study of blood T cell repertoires in COVID-19. The assay was immunoSEQ multiplex PCR, and TCRdb's table has in-frame clones only and misses some. The profile shows tens of thousands of clones, 82% of them singletons. Sequencing was performed on peripheral blood. The receptors stem from a human donor in a cohort sampled during active COVID-19. Each CDR3 is given with its conserved first and last residue. D genes are given only for firm matches. For some rows the clone size is stated as once, few or many, or as a class when expanded; others skip it.

v_call	d_call	j_call	clone_size	cdr3_aa	cdr3_nt
TRBV7-9	-	TRBJ2-7	-	CASSFVAYEQYF	TGTGCCAGCAGCTTTGTAGCCTACGAGCAGTACTTC
TRBV9	-	TRBJ2-7	-	CASSVGQGLYEQYF	TGTGCCAGCAGCGTAGGGCAGGGCCTCTACGAGCAGTACTTC
TRBV27	-	TRBJ1-5	-	CASTTLRKTVYSNQPQHF	TGTGCCAGCACTACCCTAAGAAAGACAGTCTATAGCAATCAGCCCCAGCATTTT
TRBV5-6	-	TRBJ1-2	-	CASSFRPPDNYYGYTF	TGTGCCAGCAGCTTTCGGCCTCCCGACAACTACTATGGCTACACCTTC
TRBV7-9	TRBD1	TRBJ2-7	-	CASSPTGGDYEQYF	TGTGCCAGCAGCCCGACAGGGGGCGATTACGAGCAGTACTTC
TRBV18	-	TRBJ1-1	-	CASSPAGAQGGAFF	TGTGCCAGCTCCCCGGCAGGGGCCCAAGGGGGAGCTTTCTTT
TRBV19	TRBD1	TRBJ1-1	-	CASNPHPGGTEAFF	TGTGCCAGTAACCCACACCCAGGGGGCACTGAAGCTTTCTTT
TRBV9	TRBD2	TRBJ2-2	-	CARGGGGNANTGELFF	TGTGCCCGCGGGGGGGGAGGCAACGCGAACACCGGGGAGCTGTTTTTT
TRBV7-9	TRBD1	TRBJ1-3	-	CATATGDARRNTIYF	TGTGCCACCGCGACAGGGGACGCCCGCAGGAACACCATATATTTT
TRBV10-2	TRBD1	TRBJ1-2	-	CASSEDRVYGYTF	TGCGCCAGCAGTGAGGACAGGGTCTATGGCTACACCTTC
TRBV7-2	-	TRBJ2-2	-	CASSLGLANTGELFF	TGTGCCAGCAGCTTAGGACTAGCGAACACCGGGGAGCTGTTTTTT
TRBV29-1	TRBD1	TRBJ2-7	-	CSGGQTSYEQYF	TGCAGCGGGGGACAGACCTCCTACGAGCAGTACTTC
TRBV5-1	TRBD1	TRBJ1-1	-	CASSSGWGTGANTEAFF	TGCGCCAGCAGCTCTGGGTGGGGGACAGGGGCGAACACTGAAGCTTTCTTT
TRBV2	-	TRBJ2-3	-	CASSEIATDTQYF	TGTGCCAGCAGTGAAATCGCGACAGATACGCAGTATTTT
TRBV6-6	TRBD1	TRBJ1-5	few	CASSYYTGEPQHF	TGTGCCAGCAGTTACTATACAGGGGAGCCCCAGCATTTT
TRBV5-1	TRBD2	TRBJ2-7	-	CASSEGLAGTEQYF	TGCGCCAGCAGCGAAGGACTAGCGGGGACCGAGCAGTACTTC
TRBV6-2/TRBV6-3	TRBD2	TRBJ2-5	-	CASSPLAGVPQETQYF	TGTGCCAGCAGCCCACTAGCGGGGGTTCCCCAAGAGACCCAGTACTTC
TRBV7-6	-	TRBJ1-2	-	CASSSGQGNYGYTF	TGTGCCAGCAGCTCGGGACAAGGGAACTATGGCTACACCTTC
TRBV7-2	-	TRBJ1-3	-	CASSVQVLSGNTIYF	TGTGCCAGCAGCGTACAGGTGCTATCTGGAAACACCATATATTTT
TRBV2	TRBD1	TRBJ2-7	once	CASSWGQLDYEQYF	TGTGCCAGCAGTTGGGGACAGCTTGACTACGAGCAGTACTTC
TRBV7-2	-	TRBJ2-7	few	CASSDRRRSNEQYF	TGTGCCAGCAGTGACAGGAGAAGGTCCAACGAGCAGTACTTC
TRBV12-5	TRBD1	TRBJ1-1	few	CASGLGTGPTAFF	TGTGCTAGTGGTTTGGGGACAGGCCCCACGGCTTTCTTT
TRBV5-6	-	TRBJ1-2	-	CASSLGLPGDNYGYTF	TGTGCCAGCAGCTTGGGTCTACCTGGAGATAACTATGGCTACACCTTC
TRBV5-1	TRBD1	TRBJ2-3	-	CASSSTGGDTQYF	TGCGCCAGCAGCTCCACAGGGGGCGATACGCAGTATTTT
TRBV6-5	TRBD1	TRBJ1-2	-	CASRPSTGTGGGYTF	TGTGCCAGCAGACCCAGTACCGGGACAGGGGGCGGCTACACCTTC
TRBV5-1	-	TRBJ1-1	once	CASSLASSGNTEAFF	TGCGCCAGCAGCTTGGCATCATCGGGGAACACTGAAGCTTTCTTT
TRBV5-1	-	TRBJ1-1	once	CASSLEGWNTEAFF	TGCGCCAGCAGCTTGGAGGGGTGGAACACTGAAGCTTTCTTT
TRBV28	-	TRBJ2-7	once	CASSPPGVHEQYF	TGTGCCAGCAGTCCCCCCGGGGTCCACGAGCAGTACTTC
TRBV5-1	TRBD1	TRBJ2-7	-	CASSFPTGGKDEQYF	TGCGCCAGCAGCTTCCCGACAGGGGGTAAGGACGAGCAGTACTTC
TRBV3-1/TRBV3-2	TRBD2	TRBJ2-3	-	CASSLGLAAYLTTTDTQYF	TGTGCCAGCAGCCTAGGACTAGCGGCTTACTTAACAACCACAGATACGCAGTATTTT
TRBV30	-	TRBJ1-1	-	CAWRGPGRPANTEAFF	TGTGCCTGGAGGGGCCCGGGAAGACCGGCAAACACTGAAGCTTTCTTT
TRBV16	-	TRBJ1-6	-	CASSQSSDSPLHF	TGTGCCAGCAGCCAATCATCGGATTCACCCCTCCACTTT
TRBV11-2	TRBD1	TRBJ1-1	-	CASSQGQIRGLAFF	TGTGCCAGCAGCCAGGGACAGATTAGGGGGCTCGCTTTCTTT
TRBV11-2	-	TRBJ1-3	-	CASSLGAMGPGNTIYF	TGTGCCAGCAGCTTAGGAGCGATGGGGCCTGGAAACACCATATATTTT
TRBV6-6	-	TRBJ2-7	once	CASNDQDLWPYEQYF	TGTGCCAGCAACGACCAGGACTTATGGCCCTACGAGCAGTACTTC
TRBV12-3/TRBV12-4	TRBD1	TRBJ1-2	-	CASRGQVQGYTF	TGTGCCAGCAGGGGACAGGTTCAAGGCTACACCTTC
TRBV4-1	TRBD2	TRBJ2-5	-	CASSQEVVLVAGAEETQYF	TGCGCCAGCAGCCAAGAAGTCGTTTTGGTAGCGGGGGCGGAGGAGACCCAGTACTTC
TRBV2	TRBD1	TRBJ1-2	-	CASSNDRDYGYTF	TGTGCCAGCAGTAACGACAGGGACTATGGCTACACCTTC